A single sample gave rise to the 20 T cell receptor beta chains below, sequenced in a study of early T cells in non-severe SARS-CoV-2 infection. TCRdb reprocessed the 5' RACE reads with MiXCR, giving one entry per CDR3 protein. The table includes about 64,000 distinct CDR3 sequences, around an eighth detected once. The sample was whole blood, taken at baseline. Receptor source: an adult who was a healthcare worker with PCR-confirmed SARS-CoV-2 infection or an uninfected control (not recorded which).

There are a few counts of this clonotype. The CDR3 bases are TGCGCCAGCAGCTTGAGGGGGCTGGCCTACGAGCAGTACTTC. This gives the protein CASSLRGLAYEQYF. This sequence joins TRBV5-1 and TRBJ2-7; 7 nucleotides align to TRBD1. In germline, CDR1 is SGHRS, CDR2 YFSETQ. CDR3 size: 14 residues. The V segment lost 1 base and the J segment 2 bases; nucleotides outside the gene matches: 3.

This clonotype was detected many times. This chain links TRBV6-5 with TRBJ1-2; D may be TRBD1 (5 bases). The V and J ends lost 6 bases and 2 bases respectively, with 10 bases between them. The CDR3 runs 13 residues. CDR1 is MNHEY, CDR2 SVGAGI, per germline. CDR3 nucleotide sequence: TGTGCCAGCAGACAGGACGGCAACTATGGCTACACCTTC. It translates to CASRQDGNYGYTF.

The CDR3 is CSVQTDTYEQYF. The CDR3 DNA sequence: TGCAGCGTTCAGACAGACACCTACGAGCAGTACTTC. The V gene is TRBV29-1, the J gene TRBJ2-7, with a tentative D call TRBD1 (5 bases). The CDR3 consists of 12 residues. Germline V CDR1 and CDR2: SQVTM, ANQGSEA. The V and J ends lost 5 bases and 2 bases respectively, with 10 bases between them.

The sample holds a few counts of this clonotype. The chain couples TRBV5-1 to TRBJ2-7; weak D call: TRBD1 (5 bases). CDR3 size: 15 residues. Trimming took off 4 bases at V and 2 bases at J, with 16 bases between the two ends. The germline CDR1 and CDR2 sequences are SGHRS and YFSETQ. The CDR3 DNA is TGCGCCAGCAGCACGATGCAGGGTGTGACCTACGAGCAGTACTTC. Its protein is CASSTMQGVTYEQYF.

V usage is TRBV6-2 or TRBV6-3 and J usage is TRBJ1-1; tentative D call: TRBD1 (6 bases). The CDR3 covers 14 residues. Per germline, CDR1 MNHEY and CDR2 SVGEGT. Trimming took 6 bases from V and 6 from J, leaving 17 bases between them. CDR3 region: CASRVTGKVAEAFF. For the CDR3, the DNA is TGTGCCAGCAGGGTTACAGGGAAGGTGGCTGAAGCTTTCTTT.

V is TRBV6-2 or TRBV6-3 and J is TRBJ2-1; D is unclear. Per the germline V gene, CDR1 is MNHEY and CDR2 is SVGEGT. The CDR3 runs 12 residues. V was pared by 8 bases and J by 7 bases, with 12 bases between. CDR3 amino acids: CASSLLSNEQFF. Written as DNA, the CDR3 is TGTGCCAGCTCCCTTCTCTCAAATGAGCAGTTCTTC.

This clonotype was seen a few times. The chain employs TRBV20-1 and TRBJ2-7, with 9 bases aligning to TRBD1. This CDR3 has 11 amino acids. Germline lookup yields CDR1 DFQATT and CDR2 SNEGSKA (reference sequence). The CDR3 DNA follows: TGCAGGGCGGGGACAGGGTACGAGCAGTACTTC. Encoded protein: CRAGTGYEQYF.

This clonotype showed up many times. The chain uses TRBV5-4 and TRBJ1-1, with unresolved D. This CDR3 is built from 12 residues. Trimming left V 2 bases short and J 2 bases short, with 4 bases between. CDR1 SGHNT and CDR2 YYREEE come from the germline V gene (reference sequence). The chain's CDR3 is CASSFGNTEAFF. CDR3 coding DNA: TGTGCCAGCAGCTTCGGTAACACTGAAGCTTTCTTT.

There are a few counts of this clonotype. The chain carries TRBV29-1 and TRBJ2-7, with 10 bases aligning to TRBD1. The CDR3 has 12 residues. Germline V gene sequence: CDR1 SQVTM, CDR2 ANQGSEA. The V and J ends lost 4 bases and 12 bases, in that order; junction bases with no gene match: 9. The DNA for the CDR3 is TGCAGCGTTGTTAGTGACAGGGGGCATCTGTACTTC. Translated: CSVVSDRGHLYF.

This clonotype was found many times. CDR3 sequence: CATSDARDSLAETQYF. The CDR3 DNA reads TGTGCCACCAGTGATGCCCGAGATAGCCTCGCAGAGACCCAGTACTTC. The chain has TRBV24-1 and TRBJ2-5; D gene unclear. In germline, CDR1 is KGHDR, CDR2 SFDVKD. Trimming stripped 3 bases from V and 4 bases from J, with 17 bases between. This CDR3 is built from 16 residues.

This clonotype was counted a few times. The genes are TRBV7-6 and TRBJ2-1, with D possibly being TRBD2 (6 bases). Germline CDR1 reads SGHVS; CDR2 reads FNYEAQ. The V and J ends lost 0 bases and 3 bases respectively, with 15 bases between them. The CDR3 covers 17 residues. The CDR3 loop reads CASSLALLASDYNEQFF. CDR3 sequence (DNA): TGTGCCAGCAGCTTAGCGCTCCTAGCGTCGGACTACAATGAGCAGTTCTTC.

This clonotype was recorded a few times. The V gene is TRBV18, the J gene TRBJ2-5, with 11 positions matching TRBD1. The CDR3 length is 13 residues. CDR1 is KGHSH and CDR2 is LQKENI in the germline V gene. The J segment lost 6 bases and the V segment lost 4 bases, leaving 1 base of the junction unmatched. DNA of the CDR3: TGTGCCAGCTCACGGGACAGGGGGAAGACCCAGTACTTC. It encodes CASSRDRGKTQYF.

The V call is TRBV12-3 or TRBV12-4, the J call TRBJ1-2; D is undetermined. Trimming took off 3 bases at V and 2 bases at J, with 10 bases between the two ends. The CDR3 consists of 14 residues. DNA for the CDR3: TGTGCCAGCAGTTTTAACGCACTCAACTATGGCTACACCTTC. It encodes CASSFNALNYGYTF.

This chain connects TRBV28 to TRBJ2-3, with D possibly matching TRBD2 (5 bases). V was cut by 5 bases and J by 11 bases, with 14 bases left in between. CDR3 length equals 12 residues. The germline V gene has CDR1 MDHEN and CDR2 SYDVKM. For the CDR3, the DNA is TGTGCCAGCAGTCCCTTGGGTGGAGGGCAGTATTTT. It translates to CASSPLGGGQYF.

The rearrangement joins TRBV24-1 to TRBJ2-3; 10 bases map to TRBD1. The CDR3 consists of 15 residues. Germline CDR1 and CDR2: KGHDR and SFDVKD. V trimming: 2 bases; J trimming: 5 bases; junction bases outside the gene matches: 3. The CDR3 bases are TGTGCCACCAGTGATTCGGGACAGGGGAGAGATACGCAGTATTTT. Translation: CATSDSGQGRDTQYF.

This clonotype occurred a few times. The chain is built from TRBV2 and TRBJ1-2; TRBD1 matches 9 bases. Germline trimming cut 7 bases from V and 6 bases from J; bases unmatched to any gene: 6. CDR1 and CDR2 (germline): SNHLY, FYNNEI. CDR3 length: 13 amino acids. CDR3 bases: TGTGCCAGCAATGACAGGGGGAAGGATGGCTACACCTTC. Translated, it gives CASNDRGKDGYTF.

This clonotype was observed many times. The rearrangement links TRBV18 to TRBJ2-3, with 7 nucleotides matching TRBD2. The ends lost 3 bases at V and 3 bases at J; junction bases unmatched: 3. CDR3 size: 14 residues. CDR1 is KGHSH, CDR2 LQKENI, per germline. DNA for the CDR3: TGTGCCAGCTCACCCCTAGCGGCAACAGATACGCAGTATTTT. It encodes CASSPLAATDTQYF.

This clonotype was found a few times. The chain couples TRBV7-2 to TRBJ1-1; 7 bases align to TRBD1. Germline V gene lookup returns CDR1 SGHTA and CDR2 FQGNSA. Trimming at V came to 5 bases and at J to 3 bases, leaving 9 bases not matched to a gene. This CDR3 has 15 residues. CDR3 sequence: CASSPRGAQDTEAFF. In nucleotides, the CDR3 is TGTGCCAGCAGCCCCAGGGGGGCGCAGGACACTGAAGCTTTCTTT.

The chain couples TRBV7-2 to TRBJ2-7; 11 bases line up with TRBD2. Germline CDR1 reads SGHTA; CDR2 reads FQGNSA. This CDR3 has 17 residues. V shed 3 bases, J shed 4 bases, and the junction held 11 bases outside the gene matches. Written as DNA, the CDR3 is TGTGCCAGCAGCTTTAAACTAGCGGGGGCAAATTATTACGAGCAGTACTTC. It codes for CASSFKLAGANYYEQYF.

V gene TRBV28 combines with J gene TRBJ1-2, with 9 bases that match TRBD1. Trimming cost V 10 bases and J 6 bases; bases outside gene matches: 12. The CDR3 runs 14 residues. Looked up from germline, CDR1 is MDHEN and CDR2 is SYDVKM. CDR3 region: CATPPEDRGNGYTF. CDR3 DNA: TGTGCCACCCCTCCTGAGGACAGGGGAAATGGCTACACCTTC.